The entry below describes one T cell receptor (beta chain). The data were taken from a study of T cells in Graves' hyperthyroidism and ophthalmopathy. Amplified regions were TCR beta CDR3 sequences from RNA transcripts. The TCR CDR3 was amplified in a first-round RT-PCR using the HTBI primer set. TCRdb reprocessed the multiplex PCR reads with MiXCR, giving one entry per CDR3 protein. Among approximately 610,000 distinct CDR3 sequences listed, roughly 14% were seen once. V shed 3 bases and J 0 bases; nucleotides not matched to a gene: 6. This CDR3 has 16 amino acids. Germline V CDR1 and CDR2: MDHEN, SYDVKM.

The specimen was blood. The sequence came from a woman aged 40 to 55 with Graves' ophthalmopathy. This chain connects TRBV28 to TRBJ2-7, with 9 bases lining up with TRBD2. The CDR3 DNA is TGTGCCAGCAGTTTCCGACTAGCGGAAAACTCCTACGAGCAGTACTTC. Protein: CASSFRLAENSYEQYF.